The clone carrying this T cell receptor (beta chain) was observed a few times. The data belong to a study of blood T cell repertoires in COVID-19. Study information: Samples came from the United States, Italy and Spain, spanning acute and convalescent COVID-19. Sample material is recorded as cDNA or gDNA derived from T cells, B-cell-depleted T cells, or PBMCs.

Original handling: Cell counts per sample came from amplifying reference gene primers. Here immunoSEQ multiplex PCR was the method, and the copy in TCRdb shows in-frame clones only, minus some. From that table come the V and J calls and clone size; the DNA was used to work out D and trimming. The sample carries approximately 340,000 clones, approximately 82% recorded once. In germline, CDR1 is LNHDA, CDR2 SQIVND (reference sequence). The ends were cut back, 3 bases at V and 7 bases at J, with 16 bases in the middle. This CDR3 contains 15 residues. The rearrangement links TRBV19 to TRBJ2-1, with a possible D match to TRBD1 (6 bases). Sequencing used peripheral blood. This TCR was recovered from a man aged 30 to 45 with active or convalescent COVID-19. CDR3 sequence (DNA): TGTGCCAGTAGTATGGACAGTCTTCTCCATAATGAGCAGTTCTTC. It codes for CASSMDSLLHNEQFF.